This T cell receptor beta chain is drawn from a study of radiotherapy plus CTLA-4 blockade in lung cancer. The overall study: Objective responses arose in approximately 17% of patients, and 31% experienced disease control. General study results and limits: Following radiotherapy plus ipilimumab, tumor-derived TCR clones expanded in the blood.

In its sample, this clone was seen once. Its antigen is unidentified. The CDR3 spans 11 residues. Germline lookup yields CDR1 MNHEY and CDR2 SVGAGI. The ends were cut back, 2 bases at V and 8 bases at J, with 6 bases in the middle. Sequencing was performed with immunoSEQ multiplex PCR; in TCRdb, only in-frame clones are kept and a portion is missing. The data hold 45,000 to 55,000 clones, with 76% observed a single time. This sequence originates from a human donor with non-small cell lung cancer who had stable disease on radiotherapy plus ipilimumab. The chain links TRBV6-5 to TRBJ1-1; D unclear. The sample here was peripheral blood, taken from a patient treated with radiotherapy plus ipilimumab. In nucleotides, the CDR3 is TGTGCCAGCAGTTACATGGGCGAAGCTTTCTTT. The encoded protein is CASSYMGEAFF.